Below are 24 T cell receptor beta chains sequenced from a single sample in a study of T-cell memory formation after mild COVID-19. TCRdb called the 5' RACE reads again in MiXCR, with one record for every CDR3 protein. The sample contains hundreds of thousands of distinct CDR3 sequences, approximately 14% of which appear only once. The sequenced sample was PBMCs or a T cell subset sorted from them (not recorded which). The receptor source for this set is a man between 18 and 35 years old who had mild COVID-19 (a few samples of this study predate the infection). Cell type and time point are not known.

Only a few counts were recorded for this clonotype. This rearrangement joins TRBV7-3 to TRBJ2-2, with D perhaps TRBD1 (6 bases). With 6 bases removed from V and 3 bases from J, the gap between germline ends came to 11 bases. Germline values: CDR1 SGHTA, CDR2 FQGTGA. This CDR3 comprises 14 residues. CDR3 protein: CASRSQGYTGELFF. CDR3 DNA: TGTGCCAGCAGATCCCAGGGGTACACCGGGGAGCTGTTTTTT.

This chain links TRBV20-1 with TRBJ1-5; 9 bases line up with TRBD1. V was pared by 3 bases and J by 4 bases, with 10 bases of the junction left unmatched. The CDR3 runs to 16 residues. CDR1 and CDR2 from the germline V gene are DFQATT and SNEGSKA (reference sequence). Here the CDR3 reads CSARDGTGNRNQPQHF. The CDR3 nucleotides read TGCAGTGCTAGGGACGGGACAGGGAATAGGAATCAGCCCCAGCATTTT.

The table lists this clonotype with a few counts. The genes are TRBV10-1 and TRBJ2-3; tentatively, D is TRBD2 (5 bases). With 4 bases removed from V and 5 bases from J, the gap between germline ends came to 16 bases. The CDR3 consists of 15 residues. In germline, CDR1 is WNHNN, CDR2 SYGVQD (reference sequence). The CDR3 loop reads CASSGAGAVEDTQYF. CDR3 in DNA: TGCGCCAGCAGTGGAGCTGGAGCGGTGGAAGATACGCAGTATTTT.

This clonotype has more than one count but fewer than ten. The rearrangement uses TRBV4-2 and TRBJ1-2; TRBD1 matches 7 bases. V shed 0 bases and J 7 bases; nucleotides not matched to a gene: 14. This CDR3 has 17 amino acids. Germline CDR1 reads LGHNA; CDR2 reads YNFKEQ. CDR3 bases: TGTGCCAGCAGCCAAGATCACGTTTTTCTAGGGGGCGTTGGCTACACCTTC. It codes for CASSQDHVFLGGVGYTF.

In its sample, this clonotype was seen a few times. For the CDR3, the DNA is TGCAGTACGGACAGGGGTAGCAATCAGCCCCAGCATTTT. This translates into CSTDRGSNQPQHF. This sequence joins TRBV20-1 and TRBJ1-5; 9 bases map to TRBD1. Germline CDR1 and CDR2: DFQATT and SNEGSKA (reference sequence). This CDR3 contains 13 residues. The junction had 2 bases not matched to a gene; V was cut back by 8 bases and J by 0 bases.

CDR3 nucleotide sequence: TGCGCCAGCAGCCAACGACAGGGTAGGAACTACGAGCAGTACTTC. The encoded protein is CASSQRQGRNYEQYF. The chain employs TRBV4-1 and TRBJ2-7; 7 bases fit TRBD1. V shed 2 bases and J 3 bases; nucleotides not matched to a gene: 7. This CDR3 is 15 amino acids long. The germline V gene encodes CDR1 MGHRA and CDR2 YSYEKL.

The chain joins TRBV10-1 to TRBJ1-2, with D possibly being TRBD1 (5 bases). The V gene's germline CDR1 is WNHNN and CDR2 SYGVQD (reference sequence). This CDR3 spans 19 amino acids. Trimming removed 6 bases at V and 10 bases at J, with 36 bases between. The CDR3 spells CASRIHPGPLKPWLSDYTF. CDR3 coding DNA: TGCGCCAGCAGGATACATCCGGGACCACTAAAACCATGGTTGAGTGACTACACCTTC.

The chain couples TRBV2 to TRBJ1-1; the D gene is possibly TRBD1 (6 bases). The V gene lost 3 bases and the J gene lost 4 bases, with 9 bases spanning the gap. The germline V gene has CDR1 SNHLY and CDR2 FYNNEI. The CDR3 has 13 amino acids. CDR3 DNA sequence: TGTGCCAGCAGTGATGAGGGGGGCACTGAAGCTTTCTTT. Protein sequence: CASSDEGGTEAFF. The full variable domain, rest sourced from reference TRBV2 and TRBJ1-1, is EPEVTQTPSHQVTQMGQEVILRCVPISNHLYFYWYRQILGQKVEFLVSFYNNEISEKSEIFDDQFSVERPDGSNFTLKIRSTKLEDSAMYFCASSDEGGTEAFFGQGTRLTVV.

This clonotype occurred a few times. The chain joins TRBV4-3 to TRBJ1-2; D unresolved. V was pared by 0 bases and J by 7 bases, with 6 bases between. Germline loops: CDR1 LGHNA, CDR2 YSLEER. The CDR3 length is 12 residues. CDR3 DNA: TGCGCCAGCAGCCAAGATAACCGTGGCTACACCTTC. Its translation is CASSQDNRGYTF.

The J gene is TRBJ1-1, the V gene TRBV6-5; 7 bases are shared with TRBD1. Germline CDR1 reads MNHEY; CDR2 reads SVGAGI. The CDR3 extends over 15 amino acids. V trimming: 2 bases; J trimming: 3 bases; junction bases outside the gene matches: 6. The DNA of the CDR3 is TGTGCCAGCAGTTACGGCCCCCAGGGGGACACTGAAGCTTTCTTT. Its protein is CASSYGPQGDTEAFF.

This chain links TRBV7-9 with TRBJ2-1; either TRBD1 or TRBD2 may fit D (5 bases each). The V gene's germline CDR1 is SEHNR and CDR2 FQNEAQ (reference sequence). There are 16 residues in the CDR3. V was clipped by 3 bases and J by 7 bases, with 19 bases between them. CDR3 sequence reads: CASSLRGALGRNEQFF. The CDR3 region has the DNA TGTGCCAGCAGCTTGAGAGGGGCCCTGGGGCGTAATGAGCAGTTCTTC.

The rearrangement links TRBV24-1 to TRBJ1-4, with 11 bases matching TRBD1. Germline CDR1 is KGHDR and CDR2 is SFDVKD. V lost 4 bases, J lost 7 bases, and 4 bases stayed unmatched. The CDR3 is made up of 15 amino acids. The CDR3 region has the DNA TGTGCCACCAGTGACCCCGGGACAGGGGGTGAAAAACTGTTTTTT. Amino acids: CATSDPGTGGEKLFF.

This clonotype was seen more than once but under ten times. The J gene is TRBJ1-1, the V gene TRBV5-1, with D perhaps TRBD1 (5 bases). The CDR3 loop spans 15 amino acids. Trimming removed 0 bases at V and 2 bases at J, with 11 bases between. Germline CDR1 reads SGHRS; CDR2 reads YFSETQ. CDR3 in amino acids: CASSLVFGANTEAFF. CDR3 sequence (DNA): TGCGCCAGCAGCTTGGTGTTTGGGGCTAACACTGAAGCTTTCTTT. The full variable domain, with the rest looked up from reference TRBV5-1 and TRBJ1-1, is KAGVTQTPRYLIKTRGQQVTLSCSPISGHRSVSWYQQTPGQGLQFLFEYFSETQRNKGNFPGRFSGRQFSNSRSEMNVSTLELGDSALYLCASSLVFGANTEAFFGQGTRLTVV.

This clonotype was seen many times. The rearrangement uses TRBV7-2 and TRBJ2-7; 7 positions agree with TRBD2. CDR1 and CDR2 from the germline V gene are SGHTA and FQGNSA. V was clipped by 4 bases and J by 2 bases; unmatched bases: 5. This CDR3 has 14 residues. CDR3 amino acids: CASSYQTSTYEQYV. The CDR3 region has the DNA TGTGCCAGCAGCTACCAGACTAGCACCTACGAGCAGTACGTC.

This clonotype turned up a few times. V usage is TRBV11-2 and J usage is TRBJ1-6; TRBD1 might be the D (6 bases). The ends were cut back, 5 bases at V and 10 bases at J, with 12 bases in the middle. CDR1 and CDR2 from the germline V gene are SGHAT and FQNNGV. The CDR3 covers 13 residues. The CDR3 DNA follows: TGTGCCAGCAGCATCAGGGGTTGGTCACCCCTCCACTTT. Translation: CASSIRGWSPLHF.

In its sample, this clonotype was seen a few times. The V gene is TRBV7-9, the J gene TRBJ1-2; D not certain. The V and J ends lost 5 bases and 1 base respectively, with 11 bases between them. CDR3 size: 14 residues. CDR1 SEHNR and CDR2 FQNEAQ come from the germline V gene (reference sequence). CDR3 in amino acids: CASSPPGSNYGYTF. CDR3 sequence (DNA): TGTGCCAGCAGCCCTCCTGGGAGTAACTATGGCTACACCTTC.

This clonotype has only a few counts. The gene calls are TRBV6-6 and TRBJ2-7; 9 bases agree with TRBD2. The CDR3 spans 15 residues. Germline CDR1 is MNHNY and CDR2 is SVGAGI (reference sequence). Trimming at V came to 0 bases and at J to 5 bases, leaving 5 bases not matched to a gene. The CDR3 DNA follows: TGTGCCAGCAGTTACTCCGCGGGGGGGCTCGACGAGCAGTACGTC. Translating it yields CASSYSAGGLDEQYV.

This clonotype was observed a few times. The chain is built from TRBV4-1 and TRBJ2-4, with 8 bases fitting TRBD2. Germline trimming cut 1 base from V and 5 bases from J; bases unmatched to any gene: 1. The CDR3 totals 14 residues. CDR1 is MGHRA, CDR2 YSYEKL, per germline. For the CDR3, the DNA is TGCGCCAGCAGCCAAGGCGGGGGGCAAAACATTCAGTACTTC. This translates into CASSQGGGQNIQYF.

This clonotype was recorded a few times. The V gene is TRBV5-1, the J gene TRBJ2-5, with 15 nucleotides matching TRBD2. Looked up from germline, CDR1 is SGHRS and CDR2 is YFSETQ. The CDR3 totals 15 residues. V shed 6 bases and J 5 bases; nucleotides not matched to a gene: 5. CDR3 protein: CASNGLAGGPETQYF. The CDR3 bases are TGCGCCAGCAACGGACTAGCGGGGGGGCCGGAGACCCAGTACTTC.

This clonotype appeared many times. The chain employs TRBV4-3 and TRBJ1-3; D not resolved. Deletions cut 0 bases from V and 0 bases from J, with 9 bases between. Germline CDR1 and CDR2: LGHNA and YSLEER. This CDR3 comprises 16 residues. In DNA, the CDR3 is TGCGCCAGCAGCCAAGATGGGGAATCCTCTGGAAACACCATATATTTT. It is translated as CASSQDGESSGNTIYF.

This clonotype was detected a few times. DNA for the CDR3: TGTGCCAGCAGCTACTCCCGGAACGGGGGCTACGAGCAGTACGTC. Its translation is CASSYSRNGGYEQYV. The J gene is TRBJ2-7, the V gene TRBV7-8, with D perhaps TRBD2 (6 bases). V gave up 4 bases and J gave up 3 bases, with 16 bases separating them. The CDR3 runs to 15 residues. Germline CDR1 SGHVS, CDR2 FQNEAQ.

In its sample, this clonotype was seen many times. The DNA of the CDR3 is TGTGCCAGCAGCTCTTATAGCAATCAGCCCCAGCATTTT. Amino acids: CASSSYSNQPQHF. The chain carries TRBV7-6 and TRBJ1-5; unclear D gene. The CDR3 covers 13 residues. The germline V gene has CDR1 SGHVS and CDR2 FNYEAQ. Trimming took off 4 bases at V and 0 bases at J, with 4 bases between the two ends.

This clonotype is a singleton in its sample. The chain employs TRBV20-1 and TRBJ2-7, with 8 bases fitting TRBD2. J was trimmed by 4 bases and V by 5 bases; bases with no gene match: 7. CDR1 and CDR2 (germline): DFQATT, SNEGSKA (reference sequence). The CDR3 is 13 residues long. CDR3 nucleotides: TGCAGTGCTTCAGCGGGGGACCGTTACGAGCAGTACTTC. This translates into CSASAGDRYEQYF.

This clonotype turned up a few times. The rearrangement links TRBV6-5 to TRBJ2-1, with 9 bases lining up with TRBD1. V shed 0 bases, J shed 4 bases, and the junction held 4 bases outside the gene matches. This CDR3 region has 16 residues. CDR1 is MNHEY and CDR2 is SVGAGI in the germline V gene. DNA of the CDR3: TGTGCCAGCAGTTACTCCCCACAGGGGGCATACAATGAGCAGTTCTTC. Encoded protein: CASSYSPQGAYNEQFF.